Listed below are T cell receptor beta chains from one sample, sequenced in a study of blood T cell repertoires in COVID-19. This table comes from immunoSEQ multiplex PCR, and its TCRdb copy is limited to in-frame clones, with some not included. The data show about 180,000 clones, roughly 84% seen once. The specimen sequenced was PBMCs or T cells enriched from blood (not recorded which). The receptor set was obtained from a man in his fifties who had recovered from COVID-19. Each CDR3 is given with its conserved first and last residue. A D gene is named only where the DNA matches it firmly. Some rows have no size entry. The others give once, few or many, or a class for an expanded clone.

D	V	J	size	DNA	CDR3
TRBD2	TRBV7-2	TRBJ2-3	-	TGTGCCAGCAGCTACCGACTAGCGGGGGGGCTAGATACGCAGTATTTT	CASSYRLAGGLDTQYF
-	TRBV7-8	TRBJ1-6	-	TGTGCCAGCAGCGCTTGGACGGACTGGTCCTATAATTCACCCCTCCACTTT	CASSAWTDWSYNSPLHF
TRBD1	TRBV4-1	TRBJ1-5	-	TGCGCCAGCAGCCAACTTTGGGACAGGGAAAATTATAGCAATCAGCCCCAGCATTTT	CASSQLWDRENYSNQPQHF
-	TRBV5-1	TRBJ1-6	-	TGCGCCAGCAGCTTGTCGGGTCTCAATAATTCACCCCTCCACTTT	CASSLSGLNNSPLHF
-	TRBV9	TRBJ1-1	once	TGTGCCAGCAGCACTCGACAGGCGAACACTGAAGCTTTCTTT	CASSTRQANTEAFF
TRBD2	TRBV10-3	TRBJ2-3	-	TGTGCCATCTGTATAGCGGGGGGGCAGGATACGCAGTATTTT	CAICIAGGQDTQYF
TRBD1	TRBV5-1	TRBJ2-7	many	TGCGCCAGCAGCCTACAGGGGACCCACGAGCAGTACTTC	CASSLQGTHEQYF
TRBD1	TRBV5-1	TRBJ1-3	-	TGCGCCAGCAGCTTGACTTCCGGGACAGGGCAGGGAAACACCATATATTTT	CASSLTSGTGQGNTIYF
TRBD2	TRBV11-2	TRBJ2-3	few	TGTGCCAGCAGCTTAGTTGGGACTAGCGGTCGCACAGATACGCAGTATTTT	CASSLVGTSGRTDTQYF
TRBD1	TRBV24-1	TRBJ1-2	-	TGTGCCACCAGTCCGGGACAGGGGTCTGGCTACACCTTC	CATSPGQGSGYTF
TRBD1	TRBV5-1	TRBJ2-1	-	TGCGCCAGCAGCTTGTCTCCGCAGGGGGCCTCCTACAATGAGCAGTTCTTC	CASSLSPQGASYNEQFF
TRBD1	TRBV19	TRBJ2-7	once	TGTGCCTCGCGCGCAGGGGGTCGTAATTGGAACGAGCAGTACTTC	CASRAGGRNWNEQYF
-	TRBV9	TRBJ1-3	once	TGTGCCAGCAGCGTAGCAGTCTCTGGAAACACCATATATTTT	CASSVAVSGNTIYF
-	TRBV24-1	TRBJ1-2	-	TGTGCCACCAGTGATTCTGGGGGCTCCTATGGCTACACCTTC	CATSDSGGSYGYTF
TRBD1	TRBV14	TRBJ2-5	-	TGTGCCAGCAGCCAAGCCCTGACAGGGTCGCAAGAGACCCAGTACTTC	CASSQALTGSQETQYF
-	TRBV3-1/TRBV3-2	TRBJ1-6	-	TGTGCCAGCAGCCAAGAACAGGATAATTCACCCCTCCACTTT	CASSQEQDNSPLHF
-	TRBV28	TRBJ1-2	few	TGTGCCAGCAGTCGCGAGCCGCGGGGCTACACCTTC	CASSREPRGYTF
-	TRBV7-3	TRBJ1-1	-	TGTGCCAGCAGCTTAAGGACAGCCGGTACTGAAGCTTTCTTT	CASSLRTAGTEAFF
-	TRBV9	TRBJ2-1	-	TGTGCCAGCAGCCCCTTTAGGGGCCCCGCTGATGAGCAGTTCTTC	CASSPFRGPADEQFF
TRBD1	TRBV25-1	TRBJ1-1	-	TGTGCCAGCAGTGAACGTCCCGGGACAGGGCCGAACACTGAAGCTTTCTTT	CASSERPGTGPNTEAFF
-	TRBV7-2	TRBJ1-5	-	TGTGCCAGCAGCTTCCAGGGAAAACAGCCCCAGCATTTT	CASSFQGKQPQHF
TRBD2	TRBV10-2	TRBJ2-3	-	TGCGCCAGCATGCCGGGACTAGCGGGGGGGAGTATTAGCACAGATACGCAGTATTTT	CASMPGLAGGSISTDTQYF
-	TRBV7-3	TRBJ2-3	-	TGTGCCAGCAGCGCCCGGACAGCTGAAAGTAGTTTTTCTGGCACAGATACGCAGTATTTT	CASSARTAESSFSGTDTQYF
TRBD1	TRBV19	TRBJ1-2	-	TGTGCCAGTACCAGGGACAGGGGGTACGGCTACACCTTC	CASTRDRGYGYTF
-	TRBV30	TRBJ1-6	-	TGTGCCGCGGACTGGGCGAGCTCCTATAATTCACCCCTCCACTTT	CAADWASSYNSPLHF
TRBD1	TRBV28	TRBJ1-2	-	TGTGCCAGCAGGGGACAGGGAGTGCCCTATGGCTACACCTTC	CASRGQGVPYGYTF
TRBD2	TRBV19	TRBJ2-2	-	TGTGCCAGTAAACTAGCGGGGGCTAGTTACACCGGGGAGCTGTTTTTT	CASKLAGASYTGELFF